These 25 T cell receptor beta chains were all obtained from the same sample, sequenced in a study of CD8+ T cells in alopecia areata. Cutaneous lymph node cells were pooled, and they were sorted using CD4, CD8alpha, NKG2D, NKG2ACE and other markers. cDNA prepared by RNA extraction and subsequent reverse transcription served as the template for sequencing. Clones were read by immunoSEQ multiplex PCR, and TCRdb kept only the in-frame ones, dropping some. In total the sample includes roughly 260,000 clones, none of them seen once. The source material was CD4+ T cells sorted from a lymph node. The receptors were gathered from a C3H/HeJ mouse with alopecia areata. The strain is characterized by the MHC haplotype H2-k.

Note on this clone: Gene names follow the mouse nomenclature. Read data end 4 residues before the CDR3 end; the end is taken from the germline J gene. The chain employs TRBV17 and TRBJ2-1; 10 bases map to TRBD1. V shed 2 bases, J shed 3 bases, and the junction held 4 bases outside the gene matches. The CDR3 sequence is 16 residues long. Per germline, CDR1 MNHDT and CDR2 YYDKIL. The CDR3 loop is CASSRTRDRGYAEQFF. The sequenced part of the CDR3 DNA is TGTGCTAGCAGTAGAACCAGGGACAGGGGCTATGCT.

The sample holds a few counts of this clone. Gene names are the mouse ones. The read comes to an end 4 residues before the CDR3 does, leaving the germline J gene to fill in the end. This sequence joins TRBV1 and TRBJ1-1; TRBD1 agrees at 7 bases. J gave up 0 bases and V 4 bases, and 2 bases lay outside the gene matches. The CDR3 sequence is 14 residues long. Germline CDR1 reads NSQYPW; CDR2 reads LRSPGD (reference sequence). The DNA read from the CDR3 is TGCACCTGCAGTGGGGACAGCTCAAACACA. It is translated as CTCSGDSSNT. The whole CDR3 sequence reads CTCSGDSSNTEVFF.

Comment on this clone: Mouse gene names apply. The same CDR3 also results from other DNA sequences found in this sample. The covered CDR3 bases are TGTGCCAGCAGTATATCAGCAAACACA. Translated: CASSISANT. In full, the CDR3 is CASSISANTEVFF. The chain couples TRBV19 to TRBJ1-1; no firm D call. The CDR3 end falls 4 residues outside the read, so it is completed with the germline J gene. V lost 1 base and J 0 bases, leaving 4 bases between the germline ends. The CDR3 spans 13 residues. From germline, CDR1 is FNHDT and CDR2 SITEND (reference sequence).

About this clone itself: Here the gene names and germline are mouse. The CDR3 end lies 4 residues beyond the end of the read and is filled in from the germline J gene. The chain combines TRBV19 with TRBJ2-3; 8 nucleotides agree with TRBD2. CDR1 FNHDT and CDR2 SITEND come from the germline V gene (reference sequence). Trimming cost V 5 bases and J 1 base; bases outside gene matches: 6. CDR3 length: 15 amino acids. The CDR3 loop is CASRLPGLGAETLYF. Incomplete CDR3 DNA: TGTGCCAGCAGATTGCCGGGACTGGGTGCAGAA.

This clone has just a few counts. The gene names given are mouse names. The CDR3 end is not reached by the read, which stops 4 residues before it; the germline J gene fills it in. This same CDR3 is encoded by further DNA sequences in the sample. The chain combines TRBV13-1 with TRBJ2-1; D might be TRBD2 (5 bases). CDR3 length: 12 amino acids. Germline CDR1 reads NSHNY; CDR2 reads SYGAGN. Partial CDR3 DNA: TGTGCCAGCAGTGATTTGGGGGCT. Its protein product is CASSDLGA. The entire CDR3 reads CASSDLGAEQFF.

On this clone: Gene names denote mouse genes. The read is 4 residues too short to cover the CDR3 end, so that end is filled in from the germline J gene. The chain employs TRBV13-2 and TRBJ2-1, with TRBD2 matching 10 bases. Germline-derived CDR1 and CDR2 are NNHNN and SYGAGS (reference sequence). CDR3 length: 14 residues. CDR3 sequence reads: CASGEAGGAPEQFF. Incomplete CDR3 DNA: TGTGCCAGCGGTGAAGCTGGGGGGGCCCCT.

About this clone itself: Genes and germline come from the mouse. The read comes to an end 4 residues before the CDR3 does, leaving the germline J gene to fill in the end. The chain recombines TRBV13-1 with TRBJ2-7, with TRBD2 identical over 7 bases. Trimming cost V 1 base and J 3 bases; bases outside gene matches: 7. The CDR3 is 15 residues long. Germline V lookup: CDR1 NSHNY, CDR2 SYGAGN. The sequenced CDR3 bases are TGTGCCAGCAGTGATCCTCACTGGGGTCGCTAT. Residues: CASSDPHWGRY. The complete CDR3 sequence is CASSDPHWGRYEQYF.

As concerns this clone: Mouse gene names apply. The read is 4 residues too short to cover the CDR3 end, so that end is filled in from the germline J gene. The same CDR3 also results from other DNA sequences found in this sample. The rearrangement joins TRBV13-1 to TRBJ2-1, with 9 bases aligning to TRBD1. Germline loops: CDR1 NSHNY, CDR2 SYGAGN. The CDR3 runs to 14 residues. V lost 5 bases to trimming and J lost 3 bases; unmatched junction nucleotides: 3. The CDR3 DNA, read in part, is TGTGCCAGCAGCAGACAGGGGGGCTATGCT. It specifies CASSRQGGYA. The full CDR3 protein is CASSRQGGYAEQFF.

With respect to this clone: The gene names here belong to mouse. The read ends 3 residues early relative to the CDR3; the germline J gene fills the gap. The sample carries other DNA sequences with the same CDR3. The chain couples TRBV13-1 to TRBJ1-6; D is undetermined. TRBJ1-6 is treated as an ORF (open reading frame) with a function not yet certain. This CDR3 spans 13 amino acids. CDR1 and CDR2 from the germline V gene are NSHNY and SYGAGN. V was trimmed by 2 bases and J by 5 bases, leaving 5 bases between them. The part of the CDR3 DNA that was read is TGTGCCAGCAGTGACAGAAATAATTCGCCC. Translated: CASSDRNNSP. The complete CDR3 reads CASSDRNNSPLYF.

This clone occurred a few times. Mouse names are used for the genes. The read ends 4 residues shy of where the CDR3 ends; the end is completed using the germline J gene. The sample holds other DNA sequences that translate to the same CDR3. The rearrangement links TRBV19 to TRBJ1-1; possible D gene TRBD1, 5 bases. Germline CDR1 FNHDT, CDR2 SITEND (reference sequence). The CDR3 has 12 residues. The covered CDR3 bases are TGTGCCAGCAGTATTCAGGGTACA. Its protein is CASSIQGT. The whole CDR3 protein is CASSIQGTEVFF.

As to this clone: Gene names and germline refer to mouse. The read finishes 4 residues shy of the CDR3 end, and the germline J gene is used to complete it. The rearrangement links TRBV13-2 to TRBJ2-3; no definite D call. The V end was cut by 2 bases, the J end by 0 bases, with 7 bases between. CDR3 length: 14 residues. Looked up from germline, CDR1 is NNHNN and CDR2 is SYGAGS (reference sequence). The CDR3 spells CASGDWSSAETLYF. CDR3 bases read: TGTGCCAGCGGTGACTGGTCTAGTGCAGAA.

Remarks on this clone: Genes here carry mouse names. The CDR3 end is not reached by the read, which stops 4 residues before it; the germline J gene fills it in. The genes are TRBV5 and TRBJ2-7; weak D call: TRBD2 (6 bases). CDR3 length: 15 residues. Trimming stripped 0 bases from V and 3 bases from J, with 12 bases between. Germline values: CDR1 LGHNA, CDR2 YNLKQL (reference sequence). CDR3 residues: CASSQEAGVFYEQYF. The CDR3 DNA, read in part, is TGTGCCAGCAGCCAAGAGGCTGGGGTCTTCTAT.

A few counts support this clone. Here the gene names and germline are mouse. The read ends 4 residues before the CDR3 terminus; that terminus is restored from the germline J gene. The chain recombines TRBV19 with TRBJ2-3; the D gene is possibly TRBD1 (6 bases). This CDR3 has 12 amino acids. Germline CDR1 and CDR2: FNHDT and SITEND (reference sequence). The CDR3 here is CASKTGKETLYF. CDR3 DNA, as far as it was read: TGTGCCAGCAAAACAGGGAAAGAA.

As regards this clone: The genes are named according to mouse. From the germline J gene comes the end of the CDR3, since the read stops 4 residues before it. Within the sample, other DNA sequences also encode this same CDR3. The chain employs TRBV1 and TRBJ1-1; 10 bases align to TRBD1. This CDR3 region has 14 residues. Germline V CDR1 and CDR2: NSQYPW, LRSPGD (reference sequence). V was clipped by 4 bases and J by 3 bases; unmatched bases: 2. Partial CDR3 DNA: TGCACCTGCAGTGGGACAGGGGGGGACACA. Translated, it gives CTCSGTGGDT. The full CDR3 protein reads CTCSGTGGDTEVFF.

About this clone itself: The listed genes are named as in mouse. The CDR3 goes on 4 residues after the read ends, and that part is filled in from the germline J gene. The chain links TRBV1 to TRBJ1-1; weak D call: TRBD1 (6 bases). The CDR3 totals 13 residues. From germline, CDR1 is NSQYPW and CDR2 LRSPGD (reference sequence). The sequenced CDR3 bases are TGCACCTGCAGTGCAGTGGGACAAAAA. Amino acid sequence: CTCSAVGQK. The full-length CDR3 reads as CTCSAVGQKEVFF.

On this clone itself: The germline and genes are mouse ones. The CDR3 end lies 3 residues beyond the end of the read and is filled in from the germline J gene. The V gene is TRBV31, the J gene TRBJ1-6, with 9 nucleotides matching TRBD1. TRBJ1-6 counts as an open reading frame of uncertain function. CDR1 and CDR2 from the germline V gene are GKSSPN and SITVG. V lost 0 bases, J lost 6 bases, and 6 bases stayed unmatched. This CDR3 comprises 16 residues. The CDR3 spells CAWSLVGQGGNSPLYF. Incomplete CDR3 DNA: TGTGCCTGGAGTCTAGTGGGACAGGGAGGTAATTCGCCC.

To note about this clone: Germline and genes here are mouse. The observed sequence ends 3 residues before the CDR3 terminus, with the missing tail filled in from the germline J gene. This chain links TRBV13-3 with TRBJ1-6, with TRBD1 matching 8 bases. TRBJ1-6 is sorted into the ORF group, with uncertain function. CDR3 length: 14 amino acids. Per the germline V gene, CDR1 is NNHDY and CDR2 is SYVADS. The V and J ends lost 5 bases and 5 bases, in that order; junction bases with no gene match: 3. CDR3 sequence reads: CASRDRVDNSPLYF. CDR3 DNA (partial): TGTGCCAGCAGGGACAGGGTGGATAATTCGCCC.

This clone has only a few counts. Genes and germline are mouse. The read ends 4 residues early relative to the CDR3; the germline J gene fills the gap. The chain joins TRBV17 to TRBJ2-1, with D unclear. The CDR3 extends over 15 amino acids. The germline CDR1 and CDR2 sequences are MNHDT and YYDKIL. V lost 2 bases, J lost 1 base, and 9 bases lay in between. The CDR3 region is CASSRKQANYAEQFF. CDR3 bases read: TGTGCTAGCAGTAGAAAGCAGGCCAACTATGCT.

The table lists this clone with a few counts. All gene names here are mouse names. The read terminates 4 residues before the CDR3 end, so the remaining end is supplied by the germline J gene. This chain uses TRBV14 with TRBJ2-5; tentative D call: TRBD1 (6 bases). Trimming took off 1 base at V and 0 bases at J, with 9 bases between the two ends. The germline CDR1 and CDR2 sequences are SGHDT and FRDEAV. This CDR3 is built from 15 residues. The CDR3 sequence is CASSFRTVNQDTQYF. Partial CDR3 DNA: TGTGCCAGCAGTTTCCGGACAGTTAACCAAGAC.

About this clone: Gene names are mouse gene names. The CDR3 end is not reached by the read, which stops 4 residues before it; the germline J gene fills it in. The chain is built from TRBV1 and TRBJ2-7; 7 bases fit TRBD2. The CDR3 is made up of 14 amino acids. The germline V gene has CDR1 NSQYPW and CDR2 LRSPGD (reference sequence). The sequenced part of the CDR3 DNA is TGCACCTGCAGTGCCCCCGGGACTGCATAT. This sequence encodes CTCSAPGTAY. The entire CDR3 is CTCSAPGTAYEQYF. Variable domain in full (rest from reference TRBV1 and TRBJ2-7): VTLLEQNPRWRLVPRGQAVNLRCILKNSQYPWMSWYQQDLQKQLQWLFTLRSPGDKEVKSLPGADYLATRVTDTELRLQVANMSQGRTLYCTCSAPGTAYEQYFGPGTRLTVL.

This clone has a handful of counts. Mouse names are used for the genes. The read terminates 4 residues before the CDR3 end, so the remaining end is supplied by the germline J gene. The chain has TRBV1 and TRBJ2-3, with D possibly TRBD1 on 5 matching bases. The CDR3 extends over 16 amino acids. V was shortened by 4 bases and J by 0 bases, with 14 bases between the two germline ends. CDR1 and CDR2 from the germline V gene are NSQYPW and LRSPGD (reference sequence). Incomplete CDR3 DNA: TGCACCTGCAGTGTCCGACAGATCTCTAGTGCAGAA. Encoded protein: CTCSVRQISSAE. The full-length CDR3 reads as CTCSVRQISSAETLYF.

As to this clone: Gene names and germline refer to mouse. Read data end 4 residues before the CDR3 end; the end is taken from the germline J gene. The chain recombines TRBV5 with TRBJ2-5; D might be TRBD2 (5 bases). Between the trimmed V and J ends, which lost 0 bases and 0 bases, there was a span of 10 bases. The germline CDR1 and CDR2 sequences are LGHNA and YNLKQL (reference sequence). This CDR3 comprises 16 residues. Partial CDR3 DNA: TGTGCCAGCAGCCAAGATGCTGGGATTAACCAAGAC. Translation gives CASSQDAGINQD. The entire CDR3 sequence reads CASSQDAGINQDTQYF.

This clone was observed a few times. These gene names are mouse names. Sequencing ends 4 residues short of the CDR3 end; the germline J gene provides the rest. The chain employs TRBV19 and TRBJ2-2, with 7 positions matching TRBD1. Germline-derived CDR1 and CDR2 are FNHDT and SITEND (reference sequence). The CDR3 has 13 residues. The J segment lost 5 bases and the V segment lost 6 bases, leaving 4 bases of the junction unmatched. The CDR3 is CASTLRGTGQLYF. CDR3 bases read: TGTGCCAGCACCCTCAGGGGGACCGGG.

Details on this clone: The gene symbols are mouse symbols. Other DNA sequences in the same sample also yield this CDR3. CDR3 bases read: TGCACCTGCAGTGCAGCAACAGCAAACTCC. Amino acid sequence: CTCSAATANS. The CDR3 reads in full as CTCSAATANSDYTF. The gene calls are TRBV1 and TRBJ1-2; D gene uncertain. The CDR3 extends 4 residues past the end of the read, so its final part is completed from the germline J gene. CDR1 NSQYPW and CDR2 LRSPGD come from the germline V gene (reference sequence). CDR3 length: 14 amino acids. Trimming cost V 1 base and J 0 bases, with 6 bases left between them. Supplemented by reference TRBV1 and TRBJ1-2, the full variable domain reads VTLLEQNPRWRLVPRGQAVNLRCILKNSQYPWMSWYQQDLQKQLQWLFTLRSPGDKEVKSLPGADYLATRVTDTELRLQVANMSQGRTLYCTCSAATANSDYTFGSGTRLLVI.

As for this clone: Gene names denote mouse genes. This same CDR3 is encoded by further DNA sequences in the sample. The DNA read from the CDR3 is TGTGCCAGCAGTGATGGAGCAGGGGGCAACTCC. Encoded protein: CASSDGAGGNS. The entire CDR3 protein is CASSDGAGGNSDYTF. The genes are TRBV13-1 and TRBJ1-2, with 8 bases fitting TRBD1. The CDR3 is cut off 4 residues early in the read; its end comes from the germline J gene. Germline V CDR1 and CDR2: NSHNY, SYGAGN. The CDR3 runs to 15 residues. The V gene end was trimmed by 0 bases and the J gene end by 2 bases; junction bases not matched to a gene: 3.